This TCR beta chain was captured by sequencing in a study of blood T cell repertoires in COVID-19. Deletions cut 1 base from V and 1 base from J, with 6 bases between. The germline V gene encodes CDR1 SGHKS and CDR2 YYEKEE (reference sequence). The CDR3 is 14 residues long. Source study methods: The authors estimated nucleated cell counts from reference gene primer amplification. Method: immunoSEQ multiplex PCR; TCRdb's copy keeps in-frame clones and lacks some. The D gene and trimming were derived from the DNA, and the V and J assignments and clone size from that table. The data show a few hundred thousand clones, about 89% seen once. This clone was observed a single time.

This TCR came from a woman in her 30s with COVID-19, enrolled during active disease. The sample consisted of peripheral blood. V usage is TRBV5-5 and J usage is TRBJ2-1; D gene uncertain. In DNA form, the CDR3 reads TGTGCCAGCAGCTTGCGCGAATCCTACAATGAGCAGTTCTTC. Its protein product is CASSLRESYNEQFF.